This is a list of T cell receptor beta chains from one sample in a study of CD8 T cells in ankylosing spondylitis. TCRdb independently ran MiXCR on the 5' RACE reads; one entry per CDR3 protein. Counted here are some 250,000 distinct CDR3 sequences, roughly a quarter occurring once; the ten biggest clones make up over 0.55%. Sequences were obtained from blood, either unsorted or a sorted T cell fraction (not recorded which). These receptors were obtained from a male donor with ankylosing spondylitis or in good health (not recorded which). Each CDR3 is given with its conserved first and last residue.

V gene	J gene	CDR3 protein
TRBV20-1	TRBJ2-7	CSAATRYEQYF
TRBV12-3/TRBV12-4	TRBJ1-2	CASSFDRNYGYTF
TRBV29-1	TRBJ2-3	CSVDRTSGGALTDTQYF
TRBV11-2	TRBJ2-7	CASSLKSREQYF
TRBV10-3	TRBJ1-2	CAISGRTDYGYTF
TRBV20-1	TRBJ2-7	CSAPDRDYEQYF
TRBV20-1	TRBJ2-7	CCATSPRDGTYEQYF
TRBV5-4	TRBJ2-3	CASSLSQGVTDTQYF
TRBV4-2	TRBJ2-1	CASSQDLAAQHRNEQFF
TRBV20-1	TRBJ1-1	CSARTGTATEAFF
TRBV18	TRBJ2-1	CASSPRGSGVGNEQFF
TRBV12-3/TRBV12-4	TRBJ1-1	CASRPTEMNTEAFF
TRBV11-1	TRBJ1-6	CASSRTGTVNSPLHF
TRBV20-1	TRBJ2-7	CSAGGGLAVPEQYF
TRBV4-1	TRBJ2-2	CASSQGWGFGELFF
TRBV6-5	TRBJ2-3	CASSFRQVSRDTQYF
TRBV10-3	TRBJ2-2	CAAHAGQSGELFF
TRBV20-1	TRBJ2-7	CSSGQGYEQYF
TRBV12-3/TRBV12-4	TRBJ2-1	CASSAGVSYNEQFF
TRBV4-1	TRBJ1-3	CASSQRQFSGNTIYF
TRBV6-6	TRBJ2-3	CASSYEDTQYF
TRBV20-1	TRBJ1-4	CSAIWGGNEKLFF
TRBV20-1	TRBJ1-6	CSAQGGTANSPLHF
TRBV12-3/TRBV12-4	TRBJ1-6	CASSTPGPDNSPLHF
TRBV4-1	TRBJ1-4	CASSQGGRWPEKLFF
TRBV6-1	TRBJ2-1	CASSRLGPYNEQFF
TRBV20-1	TRBJ2-7	CSAPPPGTAVEQYF
TRBV3-1	TRBJ2-1	CASSLGTVYNEQFF
TRBV5-1	TRBJ1-2	CASSLGSGTGYGYTF
TRBV7-2	TRBJ1-6	CASSLAGQGVSPLHF
TRBV24-1	TRBJ2-3	CATSDPTSGVTDTQYF
TRBV5-5	TRBJ1-1	CASSGSTGLNTEAFF
TRBV10-3	TRBJ2-1	CAISESPGSGSEQFF
TRBV20-1	TRBJ1-5	CSARVSGDRDQPQHF
TRBV24-1	TRBJ2-1	CATRNTGQPSHEQFF
TRBV12-3/TRBV12-4	TRBJ2-1	CASSFGDSYNEQFF
TRBV9	TRBJ2-3	CASSVSVSTDTQYF
TRBV20-1	TRBJ2-1	CSAKGQGNNEQFF
TRBV29-1	TRBJ2-5	CSVEISGHQETQYF
TRBV20-1	TRBJ2-7	CSVPDRGSYEQYF
TRBV7-9	TRBJ1-4	CASSPSWATNEKLFF
TRBV20-1	TRBJ1-1	CSASRTFVVSEAFF